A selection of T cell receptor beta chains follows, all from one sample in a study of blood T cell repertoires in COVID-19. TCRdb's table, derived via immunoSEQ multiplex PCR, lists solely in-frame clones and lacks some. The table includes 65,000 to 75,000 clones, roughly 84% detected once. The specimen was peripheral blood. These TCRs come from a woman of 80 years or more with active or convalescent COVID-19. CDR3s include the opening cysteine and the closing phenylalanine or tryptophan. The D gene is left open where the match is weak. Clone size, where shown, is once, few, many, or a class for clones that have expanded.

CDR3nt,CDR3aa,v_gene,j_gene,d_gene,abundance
TGTGCCAGCGGTTTTCTAGCGGGGGAAGTGGGGGACATTCAGTACTTC,CASGFLAGEVGDIQYF,TRBV6-5,TRBJ2-4,TRBD2,-
TGTGCCAGCAGCGTAGTAGGGGCCTCTAATGAAAAACTGTTTTTT,CASSVVGASNEKLFF,TRBV9,TRBJ1-4,-,-
TGTGCCAGTAGTATCAGAACGGGACTGATTAATTCACCCCTCCACTTT,CASSIRTGLINSPLHF,TRBV19,TRBJ1-6,-,-
TGCGCCAGCAGCTTGGTCCCAGGGGGCTCTGGGGCCAACGTCCTGACTTTC,CASSLVPGGSGANVLTF,TRBV5-1,TRBJ2-6,TRBD1,once
TGTGCCAGCAGCGTAAGTTGGCGGGACAATGAGCAGTTCTTC,CASSVSWRDNEQFF,TRBV9,TRBJ2-1,-,-
TGTGCCAGCAGTGTTCCTCGGGGGGGCAATCAGCCCCAGCATTTT,CASSVPRGGNQPQHF,TRBV28,TRBJ1-5,-,-
TGTGCCAGCAGCTTCCCAAGGGGGACAGGGGGGGACAATGAGCAGTTCTTC,CASSFPRGTGGDNEQFF,TRBV7-9,TRBJ2-1,TRBD1,-
TGTGCCAGCAGCTGGGACAGGGAACCCTACGAGCAGTACTTC,CASSWDREPYEQYF,TRBV6-5,TRBJ2-7,TRBD1,-
TGTGCCAGCAAGGCTAGCACCACAGATACGCAGTATTTT,CASKASTTDTQYF,TRBV12-3/TRBV12-4,TRBJ2-3,-,-
TGTGCCCTAGACAGGGGATCGACGAGCCGGAGGGGCTACACCTTC,CALDRGSTSRRGYTF,TRBV6-6,TRBJ1-2,TRBD1,-